This paragraph covers one TCR beta chain sequence. Original handling: Amplified reference gene primers provided the basis for estimating nucleated cell counts. Generated by immunoSEQ multiplex PCR, the TCRdb table keeps only in-frame clones and is missing some. V and J calls and clone size are those listed in that table; D and trimming were worked out from the DNA. The sample lists 70,000 to 100,000 clones, approximately 71% occurring once. This sample was taken from a study of blood T cell repertoires in COVID-19. Looking at the study overall: Researchers got acute and convalescent COVID-19 samples from the United States, Italy and Spain. Sources were T cells, B-cell-depleted T cells, or PBMCs; the material itself was cDNA or gDNA.

The TCR was taken from a woman between 50 and 59 years old with acute or convalescent COVID-19. Sequenced sample: peripheral blood.

The CDR3 is CASSQDLEANYGYTF. CDR3 sequence (DNA): TGCGCCAGCAGCCAAGATCTAGAGGCTAACTATGGCTACACCTTC. This chain joins TRBV4-3 and TRBJ1-2; D unclear. V lost 0 bases and J lost 0, with 8 bases in between. CDR3 size: 15 residues. In germline, CDR1 is LGHNA, CDR2 YSLEER.